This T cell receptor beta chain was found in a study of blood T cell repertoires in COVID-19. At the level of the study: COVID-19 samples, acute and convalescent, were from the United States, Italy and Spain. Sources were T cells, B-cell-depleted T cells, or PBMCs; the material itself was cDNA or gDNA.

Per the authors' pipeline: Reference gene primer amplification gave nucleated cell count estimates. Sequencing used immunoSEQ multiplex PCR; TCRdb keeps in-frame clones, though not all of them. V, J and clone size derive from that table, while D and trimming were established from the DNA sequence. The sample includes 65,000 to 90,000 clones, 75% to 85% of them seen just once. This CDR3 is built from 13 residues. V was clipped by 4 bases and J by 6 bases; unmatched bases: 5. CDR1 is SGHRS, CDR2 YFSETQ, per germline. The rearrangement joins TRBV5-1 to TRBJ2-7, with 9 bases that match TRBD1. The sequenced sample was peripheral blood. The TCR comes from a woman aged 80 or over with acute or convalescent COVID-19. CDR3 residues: CASSVGQGGEQYF. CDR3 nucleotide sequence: TGCGCCAGCAGCGTGGGACAGGGAGGCGAGCAGTACTTC. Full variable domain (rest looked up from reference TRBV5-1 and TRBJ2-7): KAGVTQTPRYLIKTRGQQVTLSCSPISGHRSVSWYQQTPGQGLQFLFEYFSETQRNKGNFPGRFSGRQFSNSRSEMNVSTLELGDSALYLCASSVGQGGEQYFGPGTRLTVT.